These 23 T cell receptor beta chains were all obtained from the same sample, sequenced in a study of early T cells in non-severe SARS-CoV-2 infection. TCRdb re-analysed the 5' RACE reads in MiXCR, keeping a single row per CDR3 protein. The data hold some 71,000 distinct CDR3 sequences, with around a tenth observed a single time. Material for sequencing was whole blood. Receptors originate from an adult who was a healthcare worker with PCR-confirmed SARS-CoV-2 infection or an uninfected control (not recorded which).

The rearrangement uses TRBV10-3 and TRBJ2-1; 10 bases fit TRBD1. Germline lookup yields CDR1 ENHRY and CDR2 SYGVKD. The CDR3 is 14 amino acids. The V and J ends lost 3 bases and 7 bases, in that order; junction bases with no gene match: 3. CDR3 DNA sequence: TGTGCCATCAGTGACCGGACAGGGGGAAATGAGCAGTTCTTC. Its protein is CAISDRTGGNEQFF.

This clonotype was seen more than once but under ten times. A junction boundary mismatches the germline segment, possibly from a read error. V is TRBV5-1 and J is TRBJ2-1, with 9 positions matching TRBD1. Per germline, CDR1 SGHRS and CDR2 YFSETQ. This CDR3 contains 16 residues. The CDR3 sequence is CASSLDRGPGGDVQLF. CDR3 DNA: TGCGCCAGCAGCTTGGACAGGGGGCCAGGCGGGGACGTTCAGTTATTC.

This clonotype was detected only a few times. This chain uses TRBV4-2 with TRBJ1-2; D unresolved. Germline V gene sequence: CDR1 LGHNA, CDR2 YNFKEQ. V was pared by 2 bases and J by 8 bases, with 15 bases between. The CDR3 is 14 residues long. The CDR3: CASSQMTLERGYTF. The DNA of the CDR3 is TGTGCCAGCAGCCAAATGACCCTAGAGAGGGGCTACACCTTC.

This clonotype appeared many times. The chain couples TRBV12-3 or TRBV12-4 to TRBJ1-2; weak D call: TRBD1 (6 bases). This CDR3 has 14 amino acids. V lost 7 bases and J 1 base, leaving 13 bases between the germline ends. CDR3 sequence: CASTSAGVNYGYTF. CDR3 nucleotides: TGTGCCAGCACGTCGGCAGGGGTTAACTATGGCTACACCTTC.

Ten or more counts support this clonotype. This chain uses TRBV2 with TRBJ1-2; D ambiguous. The CDR3 has 13 amino acids. V shed 4 bases and J shed 10 bases, with 16 bases lying between them. Germline V gene data show CDR1 as SNHLY and CDR2 as FYNNEI. The CDR3 sequence is CASSAWSGPFYTF. The CDR3 DNA sequence: TGTGCCAGCAGTGCCTGGTCCGGACCATTCTACACCTTC.

This chain connects TRBV30 to TRBJ1-6, with D maybe TRBD1 (6 bases). The V end lost 5 bases, the J end lost 9 bases, and 11 bases lay between the germline ends. This CDR3 spans 12 amino acids. The germline V gene encodes CDR1 GTSNPN and CDR2 SVGIG (reference sequence). CDR3 sequence reads: CAWRQELSPLHF. CDR3 bases: TGTGCCTGGCGACAGGAACTTTCACCCCTCCACTTT.

The CDR3 protein is CASSQEIQNTGELFF. Here the CDR3 DNA reads TGTGCCAGCAGCCAAGAGATCCAGAACACCGGGGAGCTGTTTTTT. The rearrangement links TRBV4-2 to TRBJ2-2; D unresolved. The ends were cut back, 0 bases at V and 1 base at J, with 6 bases in the middle. Germline lookup yields CDR1 LGHNA and CDR2 YNFKEQ. This CDR3 comprises 15 residues.

This clonotype was observed many times. The rearrangement uses TRBV7-2 and TRBJ2-1, with 13 bases aligning to TRBD2. Germline assignment: CDR1 SGHTA and CDR2 FQGNSA. V shed 3 bases, J shed 12 bases, and the junction held 8 bases outside the gene matches. This CDR3 comprises 15 residues. The CDR3: CASSFGLAGANGQFF. CDR3 in DNA: TGTGCCAGCAGCTTTGGACTAGCGGGGGCCAACGGGCAGTTCTTC.

This clonotype was seen ten or more times. The rearrangement joins TRBV12-3 or TRBV12-4 to TRBJ1-2; possibly TRBD1 for D (6 bases). The CDR3 spans 11 residues. Trimming removed 7 bases from V and 9 bases from J, with 12 bases in between. CDR3 coding DNA: TGTGCCAGCATTTACAGGGTTAGCTACACCTTC. It is translated as CASIYRVSYTF.

The genes are TRBV9 and TRBJ2-2; 7 bases are a match to TRBD1. In germline, CDR1 is SGDLS, CDR2 YYNGEE. The V segment lost 0 bases and the J segment 4 bases; nucleotides outside the gene matches: 9. The CDR3 contains 17 residues. The CDR3 here is CASSVGLPGGSTGELFF. CDR3 DNA: TGTGCCAGCAGCGTAGGCCTTCCAGGGGGTAGCACCGGGGAGCTGTTTTTT.

Many counts were recorded for this clonotype. The chain joins TRBV5-4 to TRBJ2-3, with D possibly being TRBD2 (6 bases). CDR3 size: 12 residues. Trimming shortened V by 2 bases and J by 5 bases, and 6 bases separated the two germline ends. Looked up from germline, CDR1 is SGHNT and CDR2 is YYREEE (reference sequence). The CDR3 nucleotides are TGTGCCAGCAGCTTCGGGGGAGATACGCAGTATTTT. This translates into CASSFGGDTQYF.

This clonotype was counted between two and nine times. This chain links TRBV7-3 with TRBJ2-7, with 11 bases matching TRBD2. Germline V CDR1 and CDR2: SGHTA, FQGTGA. The CDR3 runs to 15 residues. Trimming at V came to 4 bases and at J to 0 bases, leaving 2 bases not matched to a gene. The DNA for the CDR3 is TGTGCCAGCAGCTCTAGCGGGAGGAGCTCCTACGAGCAGTACTTC. Its protein is CASSSSGRSSYEQYF.

This clonotype was counted ten times or more. This chain uses TRBV18 with TRBJ2-7; D possibly corresponds to TRBD1 (5 bases). V lost 6 bases and J 2 bases, leaving 11 bases between the germline ends. The V gene's germline CDR1 is KGHSH and CDR2 LQKENI. The CDR3 extends over 13 amino acids. The CDR3 sequence: CASSEKGPYEQYF. CDR3 bases: TGTGCCAGCTCCGAGAAGGGGCCCTACGAGCAGTACTTC. The full variable domain, its missing parts supplied by reference TRBV18 and TRBJ2-7, is NAGVMQNPRHLVRRRGQEARLRCSPMKGHSHVYWYRQLPEEGLKFMVYLQKENIIDESGMPKERFSAEFPKEGPSILRIQQVVRGDSAAYFCASSEKGPYEQYFGPGTRLTVT.

This clonotype showed up many times. CDR3 nucleotides: TGTGCCAGCAGCCCAGACCGCGATTATGGCTACACCTTC. Protein sequence: CASSPDRDYGYTF. This chain uses TRBV9 with TRBJ1-2; no reliable D call. Germline-derived CDR1 and CDR2 are SGDLS and YYNGEE. V lost 4 bases to trimming and J lost 5 bases, with 12 bases between them. This CDR3 has 13 residues.

This clonotype showed up many times. V gene TRBV27 combines with J gene TRBJ2-3; D is perhaps TRBD1 (5 bases). V was clipped by 2 bases and J by 3 bases, with 9 bases between them. The CDR3 extends over 14 amino acids. Germline lookup yields CDR1 MNHEY and CDR2 SMNVEV (reference sequence). The CDR3 reads CASSLEAGTDTQYF. The CDR3 nucleotides read TGTGCCAGCAGTTTAGAAGCAGGGACAGATACGCAGTATTTT.

This clonotype has only a few counts. The rearrangement links TRBV5-8 to TRBJ2-3, with D perhaps TRBD1 (6 bases). The V end lost 0 bases, the J end lost 6 bases, and 17 bases lay between the germline ends. Germline values: CDR1 SGHTS, CDR2 YDEGEE. The CDR3 has 16 residues. CDR3 DNA sequence: TGTGCCAGCAGCTTGGGATATGTGGGGGCTGAGGATACGCAGTATTTT. Encoded protein: CASSLGYVGAEDTQYF.

This clonotype was seen a few times. The chain joins TRBV12-3 or TRBV12-4 to TRBJ2-3; 10 bases map to TRBD2. J was trimmed by 3 bases and V by 1 base; bases with no gene match: 10. This CDR3 is built from 18 residues. CDR3 in amino acids: CASSLEWTSGTPTDTQYF. CDR3 nucleotide sequence: TGTGCCAGCAGTTTAGAATGGACTAGCGGAACTCCAACAGATACGCAGTATTTT.

The rearrangement joins TRBV6-1 to TRBJ1-1; D is unclear. Deletions cut 7 bases from V and 5 bases from J, with 14 bases between. Germline V gene sequence: CDR1 MNHNS, CDR2 SASEGT. This CDR3 has 13 residues. CDR3 bases: TGTGCCAGCAACGACGGCCGGAGGACTGAAGCTTTCTTT. It encodes CASNDGRRTEAFF.

This clonotype has a count of ten or more. This chain connects TRBV10-2 to TRBJ1-1, with a possible D match to TRBD1 (5 bases). Germline values: CDR1 WSHSY, CDR2 SAAADI. Trimming left V 5 bases short and J 4 bases short, with 14 bases between. The CDR3 consists of 14 residues. The CDR3 loop is CASSSAGQATEAFF. CDR3 coding DNA: TGCGCCAGCAGTAGCGCGGGGCAGGCCACTGAAGCTTTCTTT.

CDR3 sequence (DNA): TGCAGCGTTGCCTCGGACAGCACAGATACGCAGTATTTT. Translated: CSVASDSTDTQYF. The J gene is TRBJ2-3, the V gene TRBV29-1; D remains ambiguous. Germline CDR1 is SQVTM and CDR2 is ANQGSEA. Trimming took off 4 bases at V and 0 bases at J, with 8 bases between the two ends. The CDR3 length is 13 residues.

At least ten counts were recorded for this clonotype. The rearrangement joins TRBV6-1 to TRBJ1-6, with TRBD1 matching over 7 bases. In germline, CDR1 is MNHNS, CDR2 SASEGT. The V segment lost 4 bases and the J segment 3 bases; nucleotides outside the gene matches: 3. The CDR3 extends over 15 amino acids. In nucleotides, the CDR3 is TGTGCCAGCAGTGCGGGGACAGTCTATAATTCACCCCTCCACTTT. Its protein product is CASSAGTVYNSPLHF.

V usage is TRBV3-1 and J usage is TRBJ1-5; 7 nucleotides line up with TRBD1. Looked up from germline, CDR1 is LGHDT and CDR2 is YNNKEL (reference sequence). J lost 3 bases, V lost 4 bases, and 3 bases had no gene match. The CDR3 consists of 14 residues. CDR3 DNA: TGTGCCAGCAGCCCGAGGGGGCCCAATCAGCCCCAGCATTTT. Translation: CASSPRGPNQPQHF.

This clonotype has a handful of counts. This sequence joins TRBV20-1 and TRBJ2-6; D is ambiguous. Germline V gene sequence: CDR1 DFQATT, CDR2 SNEGSKA (reference sequence). Trimming removed 1 base from V and 2 bases from J, with 9 bases in between. The CDR3 has 15 residues. DNA of the CDR3: TGCAGTGCTAGAGTGAAGGGAACTGGGGCCAACGTCCTGACTTTC. This encodes CSARVKGTGANVLTF.